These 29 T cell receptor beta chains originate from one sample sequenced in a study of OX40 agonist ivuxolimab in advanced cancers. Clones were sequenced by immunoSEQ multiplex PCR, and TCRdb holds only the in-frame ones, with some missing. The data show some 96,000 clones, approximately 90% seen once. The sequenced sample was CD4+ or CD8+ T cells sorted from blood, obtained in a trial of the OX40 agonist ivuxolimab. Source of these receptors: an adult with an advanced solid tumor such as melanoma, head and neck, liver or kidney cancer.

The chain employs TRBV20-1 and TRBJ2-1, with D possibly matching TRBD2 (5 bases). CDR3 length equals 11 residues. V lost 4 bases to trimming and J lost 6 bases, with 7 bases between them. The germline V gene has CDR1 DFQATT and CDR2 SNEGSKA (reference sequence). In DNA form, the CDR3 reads TGCAGTGCTAAGAGGGCCAATGAGCAGTTCTTC. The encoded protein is CSAKRANEQFF.

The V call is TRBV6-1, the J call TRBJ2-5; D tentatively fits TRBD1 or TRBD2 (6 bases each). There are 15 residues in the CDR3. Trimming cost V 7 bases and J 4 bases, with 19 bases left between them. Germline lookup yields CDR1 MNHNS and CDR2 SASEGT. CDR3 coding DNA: TGTGCCAGCACGCAGAAGGGGGGCGCTCGAGAGACCCAGTACTTC. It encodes CASTQKGGARETQYF.

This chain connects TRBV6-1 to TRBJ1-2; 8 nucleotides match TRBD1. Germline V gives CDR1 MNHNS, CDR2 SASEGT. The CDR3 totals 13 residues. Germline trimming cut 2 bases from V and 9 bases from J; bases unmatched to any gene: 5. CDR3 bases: TGTGCCAGCAGTGAATTCGGACAGGGACGCTACACCTTC. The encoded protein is CASSEFGQGRYTF.

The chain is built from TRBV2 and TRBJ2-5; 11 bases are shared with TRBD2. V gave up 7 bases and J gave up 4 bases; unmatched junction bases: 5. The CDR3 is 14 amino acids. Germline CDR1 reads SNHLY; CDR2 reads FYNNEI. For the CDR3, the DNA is TGTGCCAGCAAGTTAGCGGGAGGGGGAGAGACCCAGTACTTC. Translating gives CASKLAGGGETQYF.

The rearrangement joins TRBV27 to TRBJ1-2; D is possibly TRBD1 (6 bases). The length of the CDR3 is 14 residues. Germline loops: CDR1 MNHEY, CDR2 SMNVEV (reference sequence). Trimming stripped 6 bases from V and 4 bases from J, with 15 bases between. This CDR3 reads CASRANTGIYGYTF. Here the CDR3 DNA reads TGTGCCAGCAGAGCTAATACAGGGATCTATGGCTACACCTTC.

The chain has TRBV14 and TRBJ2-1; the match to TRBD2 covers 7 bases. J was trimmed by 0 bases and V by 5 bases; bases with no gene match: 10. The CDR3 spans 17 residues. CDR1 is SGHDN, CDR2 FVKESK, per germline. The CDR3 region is CASSALGLADSYNEQFF. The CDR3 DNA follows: TGTGCCAGCAGCGCCCTAGGGCTAGCGGACTCCTACAATGAGCAGTTCTTC.

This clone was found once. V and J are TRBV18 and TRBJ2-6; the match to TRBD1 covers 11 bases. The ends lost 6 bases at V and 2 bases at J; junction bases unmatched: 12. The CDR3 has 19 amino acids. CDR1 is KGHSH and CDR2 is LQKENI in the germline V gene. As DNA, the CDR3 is TGTGCCAGCTCGGGAACCGGGACAGGGGGAGGCCCTGGGGCCAACGTCCTGACTTTC. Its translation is CASSGTGTGGGPGANVLTF. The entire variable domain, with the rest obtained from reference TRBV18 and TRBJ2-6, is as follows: NAGVMQNPRHLVRRRGQEARLRCSPMKGHSHVYWYRQLPEEGLKFMVYLQKENIIDESGMPKERFSAEFPKEGPSILRIQQVVRGDSAAYFCASSGTGTGGGPGANVLTFGAGSRLTVL.

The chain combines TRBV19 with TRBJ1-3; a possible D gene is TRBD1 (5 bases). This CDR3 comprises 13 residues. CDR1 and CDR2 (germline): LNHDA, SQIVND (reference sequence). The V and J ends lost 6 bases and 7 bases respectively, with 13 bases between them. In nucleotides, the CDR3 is TGTGCCAGTAGCCCGGGACGCCAGAACACCATATATTTT. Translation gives CASSPGRQNTIYF.

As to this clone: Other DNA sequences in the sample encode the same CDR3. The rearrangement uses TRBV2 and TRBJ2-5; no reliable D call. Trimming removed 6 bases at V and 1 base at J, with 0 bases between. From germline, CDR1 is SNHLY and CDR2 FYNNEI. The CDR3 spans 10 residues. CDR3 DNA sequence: TGTGCCAGCAGCCAAGAGACCCAGTACTTC. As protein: CASSQETQYF.

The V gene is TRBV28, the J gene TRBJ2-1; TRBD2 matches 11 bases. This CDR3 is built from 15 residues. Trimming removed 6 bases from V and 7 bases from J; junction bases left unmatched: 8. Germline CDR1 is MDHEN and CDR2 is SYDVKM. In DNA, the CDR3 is TGTGCCAGCAGAATAGCGGGAGGGCCGGAGAATGAGCAGTTCTTC. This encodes CASRIAGGPENEQFF.

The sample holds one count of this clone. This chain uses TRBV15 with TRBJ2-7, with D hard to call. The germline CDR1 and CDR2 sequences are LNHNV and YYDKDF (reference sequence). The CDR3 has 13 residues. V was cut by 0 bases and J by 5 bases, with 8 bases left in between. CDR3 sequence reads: CATSRERRHEQYF. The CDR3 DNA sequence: TGTGCCACCAGCAGAGAGAGAAGGCACGAGCAGTACTTC. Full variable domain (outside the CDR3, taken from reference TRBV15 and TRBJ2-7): DAMVIQNPRYQVTQFGKPVTLSCSQTLNHNVMYWYQQKSSQAPKLLFHYYDKDFNNEADTPDNFQSRRPNTSFCFLDIRSPGLGDTAMYLCATSRERRHEQYFGPGTRLTVT.

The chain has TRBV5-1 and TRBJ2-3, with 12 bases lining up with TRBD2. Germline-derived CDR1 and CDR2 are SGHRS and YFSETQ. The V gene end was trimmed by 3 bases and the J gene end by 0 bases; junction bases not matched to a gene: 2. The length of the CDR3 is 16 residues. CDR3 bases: TGCGCCAGCAGCTCAGGACTAGCGGGAAGCACAGATACGCAGTATTTT. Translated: CASSSGLAGSTDTQYF.

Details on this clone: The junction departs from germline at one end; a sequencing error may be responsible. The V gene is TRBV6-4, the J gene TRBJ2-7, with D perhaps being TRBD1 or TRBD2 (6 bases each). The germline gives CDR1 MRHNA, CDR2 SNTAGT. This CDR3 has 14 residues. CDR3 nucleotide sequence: TGTGCCAGCATTAGGGGGGTAAAAACCTACGAGCAGTGCTTC. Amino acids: CASIRGVKTYEQCF.

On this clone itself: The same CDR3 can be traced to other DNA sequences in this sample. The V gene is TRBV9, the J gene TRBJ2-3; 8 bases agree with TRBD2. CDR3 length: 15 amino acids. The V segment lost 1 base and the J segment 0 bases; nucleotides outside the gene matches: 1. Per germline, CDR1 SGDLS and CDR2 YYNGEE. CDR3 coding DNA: TGTGCCAGCAGCGTAACTAGCGGTAGCACAGATACGCAGTATTTT. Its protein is CASSVTSGSTDTQYF.

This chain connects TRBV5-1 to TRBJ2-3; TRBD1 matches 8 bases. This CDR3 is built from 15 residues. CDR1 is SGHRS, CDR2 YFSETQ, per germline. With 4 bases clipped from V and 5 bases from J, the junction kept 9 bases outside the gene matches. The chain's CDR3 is CASSLLSGGRDTQYF. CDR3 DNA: TGCGCCAGCAGCCTTCTATCAGGGGGCAGAGATACGCAGTATTTT.

As DNA, the CDR3 is TGTGCCAGCAGTTTGGGGACAGGGGTGGGCGAAAAACTGTTTTTT. Residues: CASSLGTGVGEKLFF. The rearrangement joins TRBV28 to TRBJ1-4, with 10 bases aligning to TRBD1. CDR1 and CDR2 (germline): MDHEN, SYDVKM. The V and J ends lost 3 bases and 8 bases, in that order; junction bases with no gene match: 6. This CDR3 is 15 amino acids long.

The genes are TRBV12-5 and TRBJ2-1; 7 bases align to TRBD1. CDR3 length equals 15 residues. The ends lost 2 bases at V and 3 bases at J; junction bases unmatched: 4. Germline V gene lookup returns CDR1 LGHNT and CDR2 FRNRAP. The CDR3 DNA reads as TGTGCTAGTGGTTTGTCCCCAGGGGGCTACAATGAGCAGTTCTTC. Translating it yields CASGLSPGGYNEQFF.

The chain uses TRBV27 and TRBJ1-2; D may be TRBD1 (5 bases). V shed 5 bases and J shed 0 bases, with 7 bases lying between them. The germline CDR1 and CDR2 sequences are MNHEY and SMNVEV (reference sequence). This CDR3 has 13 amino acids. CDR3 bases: TGTGCCAGCAGTAAGACAGCTAACTATGGCTACACCTTC. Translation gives CASSKTANYGYTF.

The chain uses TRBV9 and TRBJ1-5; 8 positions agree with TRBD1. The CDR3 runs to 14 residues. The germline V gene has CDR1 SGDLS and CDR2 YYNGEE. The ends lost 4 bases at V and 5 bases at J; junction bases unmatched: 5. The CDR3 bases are TGTGCCAGCAGCCCCGGACAGGGTGATCAGCCCCAGCATTTT. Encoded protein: CASSPGQGDQPQHF. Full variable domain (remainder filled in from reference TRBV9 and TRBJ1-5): DSGVTQTPKHLITATGQRVTLRCSPRSGDLSVYWYQQSLDQGLQFLIQYYNGEERAKGNILERFSAQQFPDLHSELNLSSLELGDSALYFCASSPGQGDQPQHFGDGTRLSIL.

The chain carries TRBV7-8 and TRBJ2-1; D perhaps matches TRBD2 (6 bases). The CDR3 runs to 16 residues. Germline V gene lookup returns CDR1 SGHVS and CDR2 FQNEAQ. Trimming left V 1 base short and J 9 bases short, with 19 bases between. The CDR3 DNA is TGTGCCAGCAGCTTAGTTCCAGGGCCTAGCGCCATTGAGCAGTTCTTC. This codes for CASSLVPGPSAIEQFF.

The DNA for the CDR3 is TGTGCCAGCAGGAGTCGGGCGGGAGGGCCTTGGACAGATACGCAGTATTTT. Residues: CASRSRAGGPWTDTQYF. This rearrangement joins TRBV5-6 to TRBJ2-3; 9 bases are a match to TRBD2. Unmatched junction bases numbered 13, after V lost 5 bases and J lost 3 bases. Germline CDR1 and CDR2: SGHDT and YYEEEE. The CDR3 is 17 residues long.

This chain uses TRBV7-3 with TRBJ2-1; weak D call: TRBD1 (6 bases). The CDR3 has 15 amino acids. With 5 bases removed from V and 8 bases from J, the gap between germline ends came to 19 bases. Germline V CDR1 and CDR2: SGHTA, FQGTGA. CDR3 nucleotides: TGTGCCAGCAGCGCCGGGACACATGCATTAGATGAGCAGTTCTTC. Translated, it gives CASSAGTHALDEQFF.

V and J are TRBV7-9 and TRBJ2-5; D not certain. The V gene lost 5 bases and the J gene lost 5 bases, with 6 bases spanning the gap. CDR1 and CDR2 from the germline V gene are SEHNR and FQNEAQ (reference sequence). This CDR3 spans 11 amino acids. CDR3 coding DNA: TGTGCCAGCAGCGATGCGGAGACCCAGTACTTC. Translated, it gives CASSDAETQYF.

CDR3 bases: TGTGCCAGCAGCGTCTCCGGGACTAGCTCCTACAATGAGCAGTTCTTC. This gives the protein CASSVSGTSSYNEQFF. The chain uses TRBV9 and TRBJ2-1; 8 nucleotides match TRBD2. The germline CDR1 and CDR2 sequences are SGDLS and YYNGEE. Trimming cost V 2 bases and J 0 bases; bases outside gene matches: 4. The CDR3 runs 16 residues.

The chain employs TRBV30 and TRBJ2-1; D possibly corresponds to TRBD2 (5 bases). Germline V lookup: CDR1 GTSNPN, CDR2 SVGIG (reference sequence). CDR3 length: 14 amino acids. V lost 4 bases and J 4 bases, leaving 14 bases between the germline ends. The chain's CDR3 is CAWTMSGIYNEQFF. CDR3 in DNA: TGTGCCTGGACGATGAGCGGAATATACAATGAGCAGTTCTTC.

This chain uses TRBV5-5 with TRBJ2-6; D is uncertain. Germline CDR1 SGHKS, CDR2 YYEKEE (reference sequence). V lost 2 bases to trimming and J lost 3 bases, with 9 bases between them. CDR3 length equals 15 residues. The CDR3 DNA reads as TGTGCCAGCAGCTTCCGTATGAGTGGGGCCAACGTCCTGACTTTC. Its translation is CASSFRMSGANVLTF.

CDR3 in DNA: TGTGCCAGCAGCTTAGGCTTCTACAATGAGCAGTTCTTC. This codes for CASSLGFYNEQFF. The rearrangement links TRBV7-9 to TRBJ2-1; D is ambiguous. Germline V gene data show CDR1 as SEHNR and CDR2 as FQNEAQ (reference sequence). V gave up 1 base and J gave up 3 bases, with 4 bases separating them. This CDR3 comprises 13 residues.

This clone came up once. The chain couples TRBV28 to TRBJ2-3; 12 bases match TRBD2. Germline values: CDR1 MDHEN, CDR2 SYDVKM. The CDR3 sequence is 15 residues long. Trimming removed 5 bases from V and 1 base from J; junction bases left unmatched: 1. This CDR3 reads CASSASGRGTDTQYF. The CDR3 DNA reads TGTGCCAGCAGTGCTAGCGGGAGGGGCACAGATACGCAGTATTTT.

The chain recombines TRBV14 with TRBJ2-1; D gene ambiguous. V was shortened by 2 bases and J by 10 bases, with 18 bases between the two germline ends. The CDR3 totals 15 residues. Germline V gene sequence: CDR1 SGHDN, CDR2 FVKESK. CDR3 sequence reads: CASSQSPHFSGEQFF. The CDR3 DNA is TGTGCCAGCAGCCAATCTCCCCATTTCTCGGGCGAGCAGTTCTTC.